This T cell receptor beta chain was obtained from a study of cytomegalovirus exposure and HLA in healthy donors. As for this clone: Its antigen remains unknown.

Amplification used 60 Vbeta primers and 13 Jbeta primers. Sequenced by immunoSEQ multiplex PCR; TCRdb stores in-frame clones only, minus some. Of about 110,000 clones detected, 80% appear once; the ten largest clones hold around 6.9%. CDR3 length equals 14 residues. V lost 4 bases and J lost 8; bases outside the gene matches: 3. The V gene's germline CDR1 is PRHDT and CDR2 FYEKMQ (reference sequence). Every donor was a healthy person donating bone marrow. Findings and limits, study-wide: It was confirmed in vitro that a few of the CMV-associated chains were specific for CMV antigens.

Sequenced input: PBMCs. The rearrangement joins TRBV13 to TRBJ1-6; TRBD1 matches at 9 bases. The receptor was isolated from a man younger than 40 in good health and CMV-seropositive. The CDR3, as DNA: TGTGCCAGCAGCTCCCGGGACAGGGATTCACCCCTCCACTTT. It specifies CASSSRDRDSPLHF. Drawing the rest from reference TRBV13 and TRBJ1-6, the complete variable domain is AAGVIQSPRHLIKEKRETATLKCYPIPRHDTVYWYQQGPGQDPQFLISFYEKMQSDKGSIPDRFSAQQFSDYHSELNMSSLELGDSALYFCASSSRDRDSPLHFGNGTRLTVT.